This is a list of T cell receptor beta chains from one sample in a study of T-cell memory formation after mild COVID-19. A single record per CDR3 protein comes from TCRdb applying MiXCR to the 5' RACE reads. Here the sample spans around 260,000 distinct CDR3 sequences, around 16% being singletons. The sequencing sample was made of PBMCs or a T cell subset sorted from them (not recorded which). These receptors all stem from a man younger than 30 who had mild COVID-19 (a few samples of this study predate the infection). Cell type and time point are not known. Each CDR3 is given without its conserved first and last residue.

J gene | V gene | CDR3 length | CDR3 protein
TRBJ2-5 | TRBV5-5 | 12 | ASFRQGVQETQY
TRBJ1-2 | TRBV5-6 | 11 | ASSPGQHYGYT
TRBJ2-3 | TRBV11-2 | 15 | ASSLDYGRGARDTQY
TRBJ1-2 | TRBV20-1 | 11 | SAPGTGNYGYT
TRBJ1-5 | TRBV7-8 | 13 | ASSLPENSNQPQH
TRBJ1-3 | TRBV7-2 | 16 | ASSQRSLTESSGNTIY
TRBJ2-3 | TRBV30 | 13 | AWTSGGPSTDTQY
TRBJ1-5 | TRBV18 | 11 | ASSPQGDEPQH
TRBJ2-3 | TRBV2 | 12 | ASSESQGLHTQY
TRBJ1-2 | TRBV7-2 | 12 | ASSPRLVNYGYT
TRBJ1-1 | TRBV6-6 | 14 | ASSYSWDRVDTEAF
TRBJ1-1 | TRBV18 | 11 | ASSPLTNTEAF
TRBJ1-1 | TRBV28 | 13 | ASSSGQPGMTEAF
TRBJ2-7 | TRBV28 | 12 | ASTARAQPYEQY
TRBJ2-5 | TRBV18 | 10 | ASSPEPETQY
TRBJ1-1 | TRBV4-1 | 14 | ASSHKPGAGGTEAF